The rows below give T cell receptor beta chains drawn from one sample of a study of T cell repertoires in cytomegalovirus infection. TCRdb re-analysed the reads in MiXCR, keeping a single row per CDR3 protein. The repertoire holds fewer than 1,000,000 distinct CDR3 sequences, with 30% to 40% as singletons. For these receptors, no antigen is known. The starting material was cultured CD8+ T cells from PBMCs, obtained from culture after CMV antigen stimulation. The origin of the receptors is a human donor in good health (CMV status not recorded). Some clones in this sample may be carry-over from other donors' samples. CDR3s include the opening cysteine and the closing phenylalanine or tryptophan. Each record gives: D gene, V gene, clone size, J gene, CDR3 DNA, CDR3 protein. The D gene is left open where the match is weak. Only part of the rows carry a size: once, few, many, or a class if the clone is expanded.

>TRBD1|TRBV7-2|few|TRBJ2-1
TGTGCCAGCAGCCCAGGGGGTCGGGACAATGAGCAGTTCTTC
CASSPGGRDNEQFF
>.|TRBV19|few|TRBJ2-5
TGTGCCAGTAGTATAGATCGGAACGGCCTCCGGGAGACCCAGTACTTC
CASSIDRNGLRETQYF
>.|TRBV24-1|.|TRBJ1-2
TGTGCCACCAGCAGGGGAGTAGATGGCTACACCTTC
CATSRGVDGYTF
>TRBD2|TRBV9|.|TRBJ2-1
TGTGCCAGCAGCGGGCGGGGGTTGCTCAATGAGCAGTTCTTC
CASSGRGLLNEQFF
>.|TRBV2|few|TRBJ2-1
TGTGCCAGCAGTGAGTGGCCTGAGGCCTACAATGAGCAGTTCTTC
CASSEWPEAYNEQFF
>TRBD2|TRBV10-2|.|TRBJ2-3
TGCGCCTTAAAAGGGAGCGGGGGGGCGGATACGCAGTATTTT
CALKGSGGADTQYF
>.|TRBV19|.|TRBJ2-7
TGTGCCAGTAGTTCAGCAGCAAGGTCCTACGAGCAGTACTTC
CASSSAARSYEQYF
>TRBD1|TRBV27|.|TRBJ1-5
TGTGCCAGCAGTTGGGGACAGGGAGGAAGCCAGCCCCAGCATTTT
CASSWGQGGSQPQHF
>.|TRBV9|.|TRBJ2-6
TGTGCCAGCAGCGTAGCGGGGACTGGGGCCAACGTCCTGACTTTC
CASSVAGTGANVLTF
>TRBD2|TRBV7-9|few|TRBJ2-1
TGTGCCAGCAGCTCCCCTAGCGGGGGACTCTCCTACAATGAGCAGTTCTTC
CASSSPSGGLSYNEQFF
>.|TRBV7-6|.|TRBJ1-1
TGTGCCAGCAGCTTCAACTCGGGGACAGAAGCTTTCTTT
CASSFNSGTEAFF
>TRBD1|TRBV7-9|many|TRBJ2-7
TGTGCCAGCAGCTTCCCGGGACAGGGCTACTACGAGCAGTACTTC
CASSFPGQGYYEQYF
>TRBD2|TRBV13|.|TRBJ2-3
TGTGCCAGCAGCGCCACCGGACTAGCGGGGCGGGCCAGAGATACGCAGTATTTT
CASSATGLAGRARDTQYF
>.|TRBV5-5|many|TRBJ1-1
TGTGCCAGCAGCTTGGAAGACCCTAACACTGAAGCTTTCTTT
CASSLEDPNTEAFF
>TRBD1|TRBV12-3/TRBV12-4|many|TRBJ2-1
TGTGCCAGCAGTTTGACAGGGACGGCTCAATATGAGCAGTTCTTC
CASSLTGTAQYEQFF
>TRBD2|TRBV20-1|.|TRBJ2-3
TGCAGTGCCCCAAACGTCGGGGGGGGCACAGATACGCAGTATTTT
CSAPNVGGGTDTQYF
>.|TRBV6-5|once|TRBJ1-2
TGTGCCAGCTCGGATCTCGGCGGGGAGGTTTTAGGCTATGGCTACACCTTC
CASSDLGGEVLGYGYTF
>.|TRBV7-8|few|TRBJ1-5
TGTGCCAGCAGCGAAGACACTACCAATCAGCCCCAGCATTTT
CASSEDTTNQPQHF
>.|TRBV19|few|TRBJ2-3
TGTGCCAGTACCCCGACAGGATCGGGCACAGATACGCAGTATTTT
CASTPTGSGTDTQYF
>TRBD2|TRBV24-1|.|TRBJ2-4
TGTGCCACCGGATACTCAAGCGGGGGGGCCGCGGACATTCAGTACTTC
CATGYSSGGAADIQYF
>.|TRBV5-1|.|TRBJ2-1
TGCGCCAGCAGCATCCGGACGGAGCCGTACAATGAGCAGTTCTTC
CASSIRTEPYNEQFF
>TRBD1|TRBV19|few|TRBJ1-6
TGTGCCAGTAGGGGGGACAGTAGACCCCTCCACTTT
CASRGDSRPLHF
>TRBD1|TRBV25-1|.|TRBJ2-3
TGTGCCAGCAGTGGTACGACAGGGGGACACACAGATACGCAGTATTTT
CASSGTTGGHTDTQYF
>.|TRBV7-8|.|TRBJ2-1
TGTGCCAGCAGCCCTAGGGGGGAGAGTGACAATGAGCAGTTCTTC
CASSPRGESDNEQFF
>.|TRBV7-6|.|TRBJ2-5
TGTGCCAGCAGACGACTGGGGGCTGGGGAGACCCAGTACTTC
CASRRLGAGETQYF
>.|TRBV7-2|many|TRBJ1-1
TGTGCCAGCAGCTTACAGGGAGAGGCGGACACTGAAGCTTTCTTT
CASSLQGEADTEAFF
>.|TRBV29-1|few|TRBJ2-5
TGCAGCCCCCTCGAGGATAAGACCCAGTACTTC
CSPLEDKTQYF
>.|TRBV5-6|.|TRBJ2-3
TGTGCCAGCAGCCCCTTAGGGCCAGATACGCAGTATTTT
CASSPLGPDTQYF
>.|TRBV7-4|few|TRBJ1-1
TGTGCCAGCAGCTTAGGGGCGGCCAGGGCGAACACTGAAGCTTTCTTT
CASSLGAARANTEAFF
>.|TRBV29-1|.|TRBJ2-1
TGCAGCGTCCCACCAACGGAGGGACTCCGGGAGCAGTTCTTC
CSVPPTEGLREQFF
>TRBD1|TRBV5-1|.|TRBJ1-6
TGCGCCAGCAGACAACAGGGGGCGAATTCACCCCTCCACTTT
CASRQQGANSPLHF
>.|TRBV27|.|TRBJ1-2
TGTGCCAGCAGTTTATATGCCCGTGGGCCGAACTATGGCTACACCTTC
CASSLYARGPNYGYTF
>TRBD2|TRBV6-2/TRBV6-3|.|TRBJ2-1
TGTGCCAGCAGTTCCCTAACTAGCGGAGATAACAATGAGCAGTTCTTC
CASSSLTSGDNNEQFF